The 19 T cell receptor beta chains below were found in one sample sequenced in a study of T cells in Graves' hyperthyroidism and ophthalmopathy. Amplification targeted TCR beta CDR3 regions from RNA transcripts. In the first-round RT-PCR of the TCR CDR3, the HTBI primer set was used. TCRdb analysed the multiplex PCR reads with MiXCR anew, one entry per CDR3 protein. The table includes just under 750,000 distinct CDR3 sequences, approximately 36% detected once. The sample consisted of blood. Receptor source: a woman aged 40 to 49 with Graves' hyperthyroidism.

This rearrangement joins TRBV10-3 to TRBJ2-2; 12 nucleotides align to TRBD1. J lost 6 bases, V lost 7 bases, and 6 bases had no gene match. Germline CDR1 is ENHRY and CDR2 is SYGVKD. This CDR3 spans 15 amino acids. CDR3 in DNA: TGTGCCATCAAGTCGGGACAGGGGGCCTCCGGGGAGCTGTTTTTT. It is translated as CAIKSGQGASGELFF.

At least ten counts were recorded for this clonotype. The chain employs TRBV19 and TRBJ1-2, with unresolved D. The CDR3 runs to 14 residues. The V gene's germline CDR1 is LNHDA and CDR2 SQIVND (reference sequence). The V gene lost 3 bases and the J gene lost 4 bases, with 12 bases spanning the gap. The CDR3 region has the DNA TGTGCCAGTAGTATTGATGTCGGGTCCTATGGCTACACCTTC. It specifies CASSIDVGSYGYTF. The full variable domain, with the rest looked up from reference TRBV19 and TRBJ1-2, is DGGITQSPKYLFRKEGQNVTLSCEQNLNHDAMYWYRQDPGQGLRLIYYSQIVNDFQKGDIAEGYSVSREKKESFPLTVTSAQKNPTAFYLCASSIDVGSYGYTFGSGTRLTVV.

This clonotype has a count of ten or more. The CDR3 bases are TGTGCCAGCAGCTTAGTTTGGGAAGAGACCCAGTACTTC. This encodes CASSLVWEETQYF. The chain couples TRBV7-9 to TRBJ2-5; D gene uncertain. CDR3 length: 13 residues. Germline V CDR1 and CDR2: SEHNR, FQNEAQ (reference sequence). V gave up 1 base and J gave up 3 bases, with 6 bases separating them. Looking up the rest from reference TRBV7-9 and TRBJ2-5 gives the full variable domain: DTGVSQNPRHKITKRGQNVTFRCDPISEHNRLYWYRQTLGQGPEFLTYFQNEAQLEKSRLLSDRFSAERPKGSFSTLEIQRTEQGDSAMYLCASSLVWEETQYFGPGTRLLVL.

This clonotype showed up many times. This chain connects TRBV7-9 to TRBJ1-4, with D tentatively TRBD1 (6 bases). Per the germline V gene, CDR1 is SEHNR and CDR2 is FQNEAQ (reference sequence). The CDR3 extends over 14 amino acids. V dropped 5 bases and J dropped 4 bases, with 11 bases sitting between them. The CDR3 is CASSTQGDNEKLFF. DNA for the CDR3: TGTGCCAGCAGCACACAGGGTGATAATGAAAAACTGTTTTTT. Looking up the rest from reference TRBV7-9 and TRBJ1-4 gives the full variable domain: DTGVSQNPRHKITKRGQNVTFRCDPISEHNRLYWYRQTLGQGPEFLTYFQNEAQLEKSRLLSDRFSAERPKGSFSTLEIQRTEQGDSAMYLCASSTQGDNEKLFFGSGTQLSVL.

On this clonotype itself: Germline is not matched at one junction end, which may reflect a read error. J is TRBJ2-5 and V is TRBV10-3, with TRBD2 matching 9 bases. CDR3 length equals 16 residues. Germline V gene lookup returns CDR1 ENHRY and CDR2 SYGVKD. The CDR3 DNA reads as TGTGCCAGCAGTTACCACAGGCTAGCGGGACAAGAGACCCAGTACTTC. Translating gives CASSYHRLAGQETQYF.

This clonotype was seen repeatedly, ten times or more. This chain connects TRBV11-2 to TRBJ1-4; a weak D match, TRBD1 (5 bases). The CDR3 spans 14 residues. With 4 bases removed from V and 10 bases from J, the gap between germline ends came to 16 bases. Germline V gene lookup returns CDR1 SGHAT and CDR2 FQNNGV. CDR3 amino acids: CASSYPGKRGKLFF. CDR3 in DNA: TGTGCCAGCAGCTATCCAGGGAAACGGGGAAAACTGTTTTTT.

This clonotype was seen ten or more times. The CDR3 DNA reads as TGTGCCACCAGTGATCCGTCGACAGGGGACTATGGCTACACCTTC. It translates to CATSDPSTGDYGYTF. V usage is TRBV24-1 and J usage is TRBJ1-2; 8 nucleotides match TRBD1. Germline V gene data show CDR1 as KGHDR and CDR2 as SFDVKD. The CDR3 is 15 amino acids. Losses at the gene ends were 3 bases for V and 3 bases for J; bases not matched to a gene: 5.

The chain employs TRBV6-1 and TRBJ1-2, with D tentatively TRBD1 (6 bases). V was shortened by 9 bases and J by 7 bases, with 30 bases between the two germline ends. This CDR3 region has 17 residues. From germline, CDR1 is MNHNS and CDR2 SASEGT. The CDR3 nucleotides are TGTGCCAGGGAGGGACATCCTAAAAAAAGGTCGTTTGCTGGCTACACCTTC. It specifies CAREGHPKKRSFAGYTF.

This clonotype has ten or more counts. The chain has TRBV12-3 or TRBV12-4 and TRBJ1-5; TRBD1 is a possible D gene (5 bases). Between the trimmed V and J ends, which lost 3 bases and 16 bases, there was a span of 16 bases. The CDR3 has 12 amino acids. The CDR3 DNA reads as TGTGCCAGCAGTTTCGGGGGAGGGGACCAACATTTT. Translated, it gives CASSFGGGDQHF.

This clonotype has at least ten counts. V usage is TRBV20-1 and J usage is TRBJ1-5; 11 bases align to TRBD1. This CDR3 is built from 15 residues. V was pared by 4 bases and J by 4 bases, with 6 bases of the junction left unmatched. Germline loops: CDR1 DFQATT, CDR2 SNEGSKA (reference sequence). The CDR3 nucleotides read TGCAGTGCTACCTTCCGGGACAGGGGGAATCAGCCCCAGCATTTT. Translated: CSATFRDRGNQPQHF.

The table lists this clonotype with many counts. The V gene is TRBV20-1, the J gene TRBJ1-2, with D perhaps TRBD1 (5 bases). Trimming left V 6 bases short and J 3 bases short, with 11 bases between. The CDR3 extends over 12 amino acids. CDR1 is DFQATT, CDR2 SNEGSKA, per germline (reference sequence). The CDR3 sequence: CSADGGDYGYTF. DNA of the CDR3: TGCAGTGCCGATGGGGGGGACTATGGCTACACCTTC.

Only one count was recorded for this clonotype. The rearrangement links TRBV12-3 or TRBV12-4 to TRBJ1-3; the D gene is possibly TRBD1 (6 bases). The CDR3 spans 16 residues. V was trimmed by 6 bases and J by 3 bases, leaving 18 bases between them. CDR3 DNA: TGTGCCAGCAGCCCGGGGGTATCAGGGGTTGGAAACACCATATATTTT. This sequence encodes CASSPGVSGVGNTIYF.

In regard to this clonotype: This may arise from a read error, as a much more abundant clone is one base away. The gene calls are TRBV5-6 and TRBJ1-1, with D tentatively TRBD1 (5 bases). This CDR3 has 15 residues. V was cut by 3 bases and J by 5 bases, with 17 bases left in between. Germline V lookup: CDR1 SGHDT, CDR2 YYEEEE. The CDR3 loop reads CASSWNPGRRTEAFF. The CDR3 DNA follows: TGTGCCAGCAGCTGGAATCCGGGACGCCGAACTGAAGCTTTCTTT.

The genes are TRBV15 and TRBJ2-3; no clear D gene. CDR1 and CDR2 from the germline V gene are LNHNV and YYDKDF (reference sequence). This CDR3 has 13 amino acids. Trimming left V 0 bases short and J 2 bases short, with 3 bases between. The CDR3 region has the DNA TGTGCCACCAGCAGAGATCACACAGATACGCAGTATTTT. This translates into CATSRDHTDTQYF.

In its sample, this clonotype was seen many times. J is TRBJ1-6 and V is TRBV7-2, with D unresolved. Per germline, CDR1 SGHTA and CDR2 FQGNSA. The CDR3 runs to 14 residues. The ends were cut back, 4 bases at V and 9 bases at J, with 13 bases in the middle. This CDR3 is CASSSPGGGSPLHF. For the CDR3, the DNA is TGTGCCAGCAGCTCGCCCGGAGGCGGTTCACCCCTCCACTTT. The complete variable domain, with remaining parts taken from reference TRBV7-2 and TRBJ1-6, reads GAGVSQSPSNKVTEKGKDVELRCDPISGHTALYWYRQSLGQGLEFLIYFQGNSAPDKSGLPSDRFSAERTGGSVSTLTIQRTQQEDSAVYLCASSSPGGGSPLHFGNGTRLTVT.

V gene TRBV28 combines with J gene TRBJ2-7; D unclear. The CDR3 spans 13 residues. In germline, CDR1 is MDHEN, CDR2 SYDVKM. The V end was cut by 7 bases, the J end by 5 bases, with 15 bases between. The CDR3 DNA follows: TGTGCCAGCACGACCTTGCTGTCTCACGAGCAGTACTTC. Protein sequence: CASTTLLSHEQYF.

J is TRBJ2-7 and V is TRBV29-1, with 9 positions matching TRBD1. The V gene's germline CDR1 is SQVTM and CDR2 ANQGSEA. Unmatched junction bases numbered 16, after V lost 4 bases and J lost 9 bases. The CDR3 consists of 15 residues. This chain's CDR3 is CSVVNPRLGQGGQYF. DNA of the CDR3: TGCAGCGTTGTCAATCCACGTCTGGGACAGGGAGGGCAGTACTTC.

V and J are TRBV26 and TRBJ2-7; the table names TRBD2, a call not compared with the DNA. TRBV26 is marked as a pseudogene. The CDR3 sequence is 16 residues long. CDR3 coding DNA: TGTGCCAGCAGTTACGATACTAGCGGGGGATTCTACGAGCAGTACTTC. Amino acid sequence: CASSYDTSGGFYEQYF.

There are many counts of this clonotype. The chain carries TRBV7-9 and TRBJ1-6; no reliable D call. Deletions cut 5 bases from V and 9 bases from J, with 20 bases between. This CDR3 is built from 16 residues. Germline V lookup: CDR1 SEHNR, CDR2 FQNEAQ (reference sequence). This CDR3 is CASSASGVGESSPLHF. CDR3 in DNA: TGTGCCAGCAGCGCCTCTGGGGTGGGTGAAAGTTCACCCCTCCACTTT.